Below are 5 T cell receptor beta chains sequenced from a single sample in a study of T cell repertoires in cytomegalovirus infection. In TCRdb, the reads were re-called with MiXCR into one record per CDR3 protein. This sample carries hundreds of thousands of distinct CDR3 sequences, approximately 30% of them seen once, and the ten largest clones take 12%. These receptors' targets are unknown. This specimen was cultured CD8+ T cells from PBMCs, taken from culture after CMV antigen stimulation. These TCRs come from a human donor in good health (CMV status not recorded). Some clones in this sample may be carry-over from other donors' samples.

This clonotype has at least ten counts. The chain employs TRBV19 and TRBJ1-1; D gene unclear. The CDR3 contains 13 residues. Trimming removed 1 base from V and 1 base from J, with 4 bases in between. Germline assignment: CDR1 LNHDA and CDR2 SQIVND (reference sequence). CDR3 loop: CASSIAQNTEAFF. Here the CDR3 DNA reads TGTGCCAGTAGTATAGCTCAGAACACTGAAGCTTTCTTT.

Here the CDR3 reads CASSHPTGVRTEAFF. CDR3 nucleotides: TGCGCCAGCAGCCATCCGACAGGGGTTCGGACTGAAGCTTTCTTT. The rearrangement links TRBV4-1 to TRBJ1-1, with TRBD1 matching over 8 bases. With 3 bases clipped from V and 5 bases from J, the junction kept 8 bases outside the gene matches. The CDR3 is made up of 15 amino acids. The germline CDR1 and CDR2 sequences are MGHRA and YSYEKL.

CDR3 nucleotides: TGTGCCAGCAGTTGGGCAGTTGATGAGCAGTTCTTC. Protein product: CASSWAVDEQFF. This chain connects TRBV6-6 to TRBJ2-1, with D hard to call. The CDR3 is 12 amino acids. Germline V lookup: CDR1 MNHNY, CDR2 SVGAGI (reference sequence). Deletions cut 4 bases from V and 8 bases from J, with 9 bases between.

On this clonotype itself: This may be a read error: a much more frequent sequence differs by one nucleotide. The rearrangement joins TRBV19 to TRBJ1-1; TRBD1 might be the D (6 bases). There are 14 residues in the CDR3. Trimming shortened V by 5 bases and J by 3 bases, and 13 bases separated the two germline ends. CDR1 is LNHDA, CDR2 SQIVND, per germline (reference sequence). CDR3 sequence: CASSFTGRDTEAFF. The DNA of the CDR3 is TGTGCCAGTAGTTTTACAGGGAGGGACACTGAAGCTTTCTTT.

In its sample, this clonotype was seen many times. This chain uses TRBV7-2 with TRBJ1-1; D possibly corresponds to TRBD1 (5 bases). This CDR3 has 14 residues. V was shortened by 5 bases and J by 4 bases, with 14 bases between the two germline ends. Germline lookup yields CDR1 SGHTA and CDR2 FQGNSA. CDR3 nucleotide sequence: TGTGCCAGCAGCCCCCCCTGGGGGGTCACTGAAGCTTTCTTT. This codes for CASSPPWGVTEAFF.